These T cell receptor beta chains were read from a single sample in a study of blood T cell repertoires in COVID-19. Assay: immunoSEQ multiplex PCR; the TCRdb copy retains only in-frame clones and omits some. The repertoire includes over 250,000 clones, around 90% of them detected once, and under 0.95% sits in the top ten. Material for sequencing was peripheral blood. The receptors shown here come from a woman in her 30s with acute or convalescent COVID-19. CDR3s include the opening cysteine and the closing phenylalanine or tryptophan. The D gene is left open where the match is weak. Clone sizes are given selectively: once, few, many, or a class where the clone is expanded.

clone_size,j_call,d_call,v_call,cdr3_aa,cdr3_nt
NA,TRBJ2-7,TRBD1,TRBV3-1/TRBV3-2,CASRRTGETYEQYF,TGTGCCAGCAGGCGGACAGGGGAAACCTACGAGCAGTACTTC
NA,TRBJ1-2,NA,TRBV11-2,CASSPGGGYGYTF,TGTGCCAGCAGCCCCGGTGGAGGGTATGGCTACACCTTC
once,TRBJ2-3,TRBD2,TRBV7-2,CASSFSGGPTSTDTQYF,TGTGCCAGCAGCTTTTCGGGAGGACCTACTAGCACAGATACGCAGTATTTT
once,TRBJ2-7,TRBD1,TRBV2,CASTTGGPYEQYF,TGTGCCAGCACCACAGGGGGTCCCTACGAGCAGTACTTC
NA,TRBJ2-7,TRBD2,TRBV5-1,CASSSYLAGGSYEQYF,TGCGCCAGCAGCTCGTACCTAGCGGGAGGATCCTACGAGCAGTACTTC
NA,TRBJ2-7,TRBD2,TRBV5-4,CASQLAGAPIYEQYF,TGTGCCAGCCAACTAGCGGGAGCCCCGATTTACGAGCAGTACTTC
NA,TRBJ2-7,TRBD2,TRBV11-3,CASSLVRAGTTLPLYEQYF,TGTGCCAGCAGCTTAGTCAGGGCCGGGACTACCCTGCCTCTTTACGAGCAGTACTTC
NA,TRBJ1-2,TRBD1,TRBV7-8,CASSRVGQGVYGYTF,TGTGCCAGCAGCCGAGTAGGGCAGGGGGTCTATGGCTACACCTTC
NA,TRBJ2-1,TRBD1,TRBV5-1,CASSLGDRVQNNEQFF,TGCGCCAGCAGCTTGGGGGACAGGGTTCAAAACAATGAGCAGTTCTTC
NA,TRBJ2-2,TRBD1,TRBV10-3,CAISHGQVTGELFF,TGTGCCATCAGCCACGGACAGGTCACCGGGGAGCTGTTTTTT
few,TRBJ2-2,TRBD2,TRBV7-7,CASSRGLAGLTGELFF,TGTGCCAGCAGCAGGGGACTAGCGGGATTAACCGGGGAGCTGTTTTTT
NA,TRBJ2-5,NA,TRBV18,CASSPTNVGETQYF,TGTGCCAGCTCACCCACAAACGTTGGAGAGACCCAGTACTTC
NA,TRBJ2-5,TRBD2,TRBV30,CAWNIAGGQETQYF,TGTGCCTGGAACATAGCGGGAGGGCAAGAGACCCAGTACTTC
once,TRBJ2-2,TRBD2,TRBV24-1,CATSDLQGLAVYTGELFF,TGTGCCACCAGTGATTTGCAGGGACTAGCGGTATACACCGGGGAGCTGTTTTTT
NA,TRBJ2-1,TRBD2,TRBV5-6,CASSLSLAGGEQFF,TGTGCCAGCAGCTTGTCACTAGCGGGCGGCGAGCAGTTCTTC
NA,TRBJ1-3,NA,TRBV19,CASSIPHGNTIYF,TGTGCCAGTAGTATACCACATGGAAACACCATATATTTT
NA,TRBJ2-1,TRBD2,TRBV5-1,CASSLGGGTSSSNEQFF,TGCGCCAGCAGCTTGGGGGGGGGAACTAGCAGTTCCAATGAGCAGTTCTTC
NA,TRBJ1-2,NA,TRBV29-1,CSVPKAGAPGYTF,TGCAGCGTTCCTAAAGCGGGGGCGCCTGGCTACACCTTC
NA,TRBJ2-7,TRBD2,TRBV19,CASSIDLAGEQYF,TGTGCCAGTAGTATAGATCTAGCGGGTGAGCAGTACTTC
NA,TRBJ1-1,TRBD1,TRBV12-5,CASGLTLGQPFSEAFF,TGTGCTAGTGGTTTGACCCTGGGACAGCCCTTTTCTGAAGCTTTCTTT
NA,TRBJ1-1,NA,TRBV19,CASSPPPGRSTEAFF,TGTGCCAGTAGTCCGCCCCCGGGGAGAAGCACTGAAGCTTTCTTT
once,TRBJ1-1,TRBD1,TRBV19,CASSIDGTGEAFF,TGTGCCAGTAGTATAGACGGGACAGGGGAAGCTTTCTTT